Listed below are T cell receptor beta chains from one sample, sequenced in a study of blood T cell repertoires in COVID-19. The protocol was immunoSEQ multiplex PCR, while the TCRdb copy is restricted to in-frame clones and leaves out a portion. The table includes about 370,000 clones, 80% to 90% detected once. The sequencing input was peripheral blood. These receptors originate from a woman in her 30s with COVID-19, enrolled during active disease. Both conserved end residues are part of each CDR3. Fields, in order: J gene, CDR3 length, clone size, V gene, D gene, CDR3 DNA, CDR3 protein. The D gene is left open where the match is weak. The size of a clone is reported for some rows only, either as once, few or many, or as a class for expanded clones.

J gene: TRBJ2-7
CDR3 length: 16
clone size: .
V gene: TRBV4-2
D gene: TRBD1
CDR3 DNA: TGTGCCAGCAGCCAAGTGGGGCGGGCAGGGGGAAACGAGCAGTACTTC
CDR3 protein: CASSQVGRAGGNEQYF

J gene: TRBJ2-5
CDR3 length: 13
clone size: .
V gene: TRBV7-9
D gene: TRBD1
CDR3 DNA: TGTGCCAGCGACGACAGGGAACAAGAGACCCAGTACTTC
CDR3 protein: CASDDREQETQYF

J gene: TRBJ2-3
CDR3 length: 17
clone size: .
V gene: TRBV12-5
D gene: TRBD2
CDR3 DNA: TGTGCTAGTGGTTTTGGACTAGCGGGGACTAACACAGATACGCAGTATTTT
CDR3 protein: CASGFGLAGTNTDTQYF

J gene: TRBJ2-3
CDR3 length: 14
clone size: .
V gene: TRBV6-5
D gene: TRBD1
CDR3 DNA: TGTGCCAGCAGTCCGGGACAGGGGACAGATACGCAGTATTTT
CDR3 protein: CASSPGQGTDTQYF

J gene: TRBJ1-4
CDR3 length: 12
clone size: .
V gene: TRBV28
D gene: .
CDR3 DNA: TGTGCCAGCAAGGGACAAAGTGAAAAACTGTTTTTT
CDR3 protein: CASKGQSEKLFF

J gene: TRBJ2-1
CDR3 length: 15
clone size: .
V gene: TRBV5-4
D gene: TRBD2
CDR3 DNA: TGTGCCAGCAGCTTTCGCGGGAGCTCCTACAATGAGCAGTTCTTC
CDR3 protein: CASSFRGSSYNEQFF

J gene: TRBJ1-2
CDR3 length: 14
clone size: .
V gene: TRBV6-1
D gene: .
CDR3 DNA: TGTGCCAGCAGTGACCACCCAGGGGCCAATGGCTACACCTTC
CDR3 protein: CASSDHPGANGYTF

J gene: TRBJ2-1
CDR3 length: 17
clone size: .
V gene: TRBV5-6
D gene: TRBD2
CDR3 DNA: TGTGCCAGCAGGGTACTGGGGGGAGGGAGGGCCTACAATGAGCAGTTCTTC
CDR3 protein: CASRVLGGGRAYNEQFF

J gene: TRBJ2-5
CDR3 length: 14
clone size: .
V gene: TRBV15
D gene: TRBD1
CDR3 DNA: TGTGCCACCAGCAGGGGGGACAGCGAAGAGACCCAGTACTTC
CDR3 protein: CATSRGDSEETQYF

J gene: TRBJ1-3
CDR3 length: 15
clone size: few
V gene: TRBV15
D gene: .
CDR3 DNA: TGTGCCACCAGCAGAGTGGGGGGTGCTGGAAACACCATATATTTT
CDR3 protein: CATSRVGGAGNTIYF

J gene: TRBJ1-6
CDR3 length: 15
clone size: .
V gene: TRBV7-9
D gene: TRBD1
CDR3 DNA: TGTGCCAGCAGCTTAACTGACAGGGGCAATTCACCCCTCCACTTT
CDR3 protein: CASSLTDRGNSPLHF

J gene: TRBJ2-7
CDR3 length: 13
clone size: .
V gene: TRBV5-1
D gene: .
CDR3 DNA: TGCGCCAGCAGCTTGTTAGGGGACTACGAGCAGTACTTC
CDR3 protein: CASSLLGDYEQYF

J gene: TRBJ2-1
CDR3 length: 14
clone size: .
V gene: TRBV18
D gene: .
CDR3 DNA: TGTGCCAGCTCACCACCGGGACTCGCAAGGGAGCAGTTCTTC
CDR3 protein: CASSPPGLAREQFF

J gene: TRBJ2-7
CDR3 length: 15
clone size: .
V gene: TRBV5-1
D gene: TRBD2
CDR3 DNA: TGCGCCAGCAGCTTGGTTCCAGCGGGAAAGGGGGAGCAGTACTTC
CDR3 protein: CASSLVPAGKGEQYF

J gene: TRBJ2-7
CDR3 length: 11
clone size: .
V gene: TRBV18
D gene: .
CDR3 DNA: TGTGCCAGCTCATCAGCGGTGGGGCAGTACTTC
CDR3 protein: CASSSAVGQYF

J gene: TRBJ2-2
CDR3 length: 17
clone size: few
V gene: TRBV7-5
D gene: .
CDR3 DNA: TGTGTCAGAAGCTTTGAGGAAAGCGGGAGGGCCGGCGGGGAGCTGTTTTTT
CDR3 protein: CVRSFEESGRAGGELFF

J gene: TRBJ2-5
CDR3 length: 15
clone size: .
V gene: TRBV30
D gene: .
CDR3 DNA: TGTGCCTGGAGAGTCCCTGGCTCACGGGGGGAGACCCAGTACTTC
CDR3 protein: CAWRVPGSRGETQYF

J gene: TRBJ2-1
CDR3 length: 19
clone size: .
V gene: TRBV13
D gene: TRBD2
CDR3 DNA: TGTGCCAGCAGCTTATCCGGACTAGCGGGAGGGCATATATACAATGAGCAGTTCTTC
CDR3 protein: CASSLSGLAGGHIYNEQFF

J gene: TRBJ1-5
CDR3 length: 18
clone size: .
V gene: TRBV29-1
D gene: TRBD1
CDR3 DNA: TGCAGCGTCGTCACCGGGACAGGGGGGCCTCTTGGCAATCAGCCCCAGCATTTT
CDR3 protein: CSVVTGTGGPLGNQPQHF

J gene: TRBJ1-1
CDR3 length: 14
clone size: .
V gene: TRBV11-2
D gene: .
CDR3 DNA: TGTGCCAGCAGCTTAGATAGAGTGAACACTGAAGCTTTCTTT
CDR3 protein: CASSLDRVNTEAFF

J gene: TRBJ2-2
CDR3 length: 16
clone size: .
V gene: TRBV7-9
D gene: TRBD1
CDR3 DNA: TGTGCCAGCAGCCCCCCGGACAGGGGGCTGGCCGGGGAGCTGTTTTTT
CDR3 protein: CASSPPDRGLAGELFF

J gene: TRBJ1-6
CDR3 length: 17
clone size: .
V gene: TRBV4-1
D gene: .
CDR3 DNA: TGCGCCAGCAGCCAAGATAAGGGGGGGGCTTATAATTCACCCCTCCACTTT
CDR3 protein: CASSQDKGGAYNSPLHF

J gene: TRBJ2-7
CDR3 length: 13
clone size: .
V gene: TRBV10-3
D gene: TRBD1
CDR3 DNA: TGTGCCATCAGGACACAGGGGGCTAAAGAGCAGTACTTC
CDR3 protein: CAIRTQGAKEQYF

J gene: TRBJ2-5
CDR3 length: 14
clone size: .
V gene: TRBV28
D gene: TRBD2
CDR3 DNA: TGTGCCAGCTCGGGGGGGGTGGTGTTGGAGACCCAGTACTTC
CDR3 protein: CASSGGVVLETQYF

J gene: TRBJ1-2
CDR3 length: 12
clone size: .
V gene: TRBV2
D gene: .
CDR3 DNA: TGTGCCAGCAGTGAGGCAGGGGCTGGCTACACCTTC
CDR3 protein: CASSEAGAGYTF

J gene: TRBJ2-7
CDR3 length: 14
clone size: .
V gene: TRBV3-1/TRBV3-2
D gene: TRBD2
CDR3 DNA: TGTGCCAGCAGCCCGGGACTAGGGACCTACGAGCAGTACTTC
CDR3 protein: CASSPGLGTYEQYF

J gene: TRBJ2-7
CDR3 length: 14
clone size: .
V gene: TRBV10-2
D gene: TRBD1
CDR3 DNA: TGCGCCAGCAGTCTTTCCGGGACAGGGGTCGAGCAGTACTTC
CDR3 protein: CASSLSGTGVEQYF

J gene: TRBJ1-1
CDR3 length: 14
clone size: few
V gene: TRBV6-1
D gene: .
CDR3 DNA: TGTGCCAGCAGTGAAAGGGGCGGGAACACTGAAGCTTTCTTT
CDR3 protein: CASSERGGNTEAFF

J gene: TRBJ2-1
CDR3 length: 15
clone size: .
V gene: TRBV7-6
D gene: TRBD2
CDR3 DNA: TGTGCCAGCAGCGCACTAGCGGTCTCCTACAATGAGCAGTTCTTC
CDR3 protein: CASSALAVSYNEQFF

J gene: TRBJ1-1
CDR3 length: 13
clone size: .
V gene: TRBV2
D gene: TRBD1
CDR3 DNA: TGTGCCAGCAGGGGGACAGGGAACACTGAAGCTTTCTTT
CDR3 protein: CASRGTGNTEAFF

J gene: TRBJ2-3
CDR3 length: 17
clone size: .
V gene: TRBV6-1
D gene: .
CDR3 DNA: TGTGCCAGCAGTGAACACGGCGGAGGAATTGGGGCAGATACGCAGTATTTT
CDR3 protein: CASSEHGGGIGADTQYF

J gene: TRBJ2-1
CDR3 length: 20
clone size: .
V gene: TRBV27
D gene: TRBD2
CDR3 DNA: TGTGCCAGCAGTTTATGGCCCCCTCGGACTAGCGCCAGCTCCTACAATGAGCAGTTCTTC
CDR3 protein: CASSLWPPRTSASSYNEQFF

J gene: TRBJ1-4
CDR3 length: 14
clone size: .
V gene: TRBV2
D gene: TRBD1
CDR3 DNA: TGTGCCACCAGCGTGGGGACAGGGACGGAAAAACTGTTTTTT
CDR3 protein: CATSVGTGTEKLFF

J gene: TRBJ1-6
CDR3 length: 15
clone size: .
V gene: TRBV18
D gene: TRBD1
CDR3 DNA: TGTGCCAGCTCACCTGGGGGACAGCATAATTCACCCCTCCACTTT
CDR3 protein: CASSPGGQHNSPLHF

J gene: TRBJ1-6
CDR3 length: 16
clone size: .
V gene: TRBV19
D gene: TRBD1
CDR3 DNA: TGTGCCAGTAGTCTCCTACCCGGGACAGGGAGCTCACCCCTCCACTTT
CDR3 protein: CASSLLPGTGSSPLHF

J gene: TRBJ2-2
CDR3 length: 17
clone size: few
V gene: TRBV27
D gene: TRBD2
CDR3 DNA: TGTGCCAGCAGGAAGGGGGTAGCGGGAGTTAGGTCCGGGGAGCTGTTTTTT
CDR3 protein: CASRKGVAGVRSGELFF